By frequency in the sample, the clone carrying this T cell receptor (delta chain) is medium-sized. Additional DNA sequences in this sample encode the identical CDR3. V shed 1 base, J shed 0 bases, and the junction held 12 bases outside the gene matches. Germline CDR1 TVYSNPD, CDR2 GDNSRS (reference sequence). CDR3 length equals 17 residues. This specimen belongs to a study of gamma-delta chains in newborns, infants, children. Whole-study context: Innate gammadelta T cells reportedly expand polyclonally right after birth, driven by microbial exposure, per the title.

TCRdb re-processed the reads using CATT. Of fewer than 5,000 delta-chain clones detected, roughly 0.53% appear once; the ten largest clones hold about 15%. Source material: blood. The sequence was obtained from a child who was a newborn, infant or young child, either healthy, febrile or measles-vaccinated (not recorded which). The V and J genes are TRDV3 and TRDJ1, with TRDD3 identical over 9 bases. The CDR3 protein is CAFNGASPGGYTDKLIF. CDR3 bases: TGTGCCTTTAATGGTGCCAGTCCTGGGGGATACACCGATAAACTCATCTTT.